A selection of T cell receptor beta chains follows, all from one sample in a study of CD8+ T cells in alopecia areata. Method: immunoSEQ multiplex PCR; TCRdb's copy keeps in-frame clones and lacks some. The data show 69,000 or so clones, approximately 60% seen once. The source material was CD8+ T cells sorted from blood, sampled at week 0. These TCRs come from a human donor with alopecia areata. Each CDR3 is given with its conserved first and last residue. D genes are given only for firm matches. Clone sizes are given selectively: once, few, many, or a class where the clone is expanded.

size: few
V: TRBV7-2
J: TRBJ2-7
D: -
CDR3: CASRGLSYEQYF
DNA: TGTGCCAGCAGGGGACTTTCCTACGAGCAGTACTTC

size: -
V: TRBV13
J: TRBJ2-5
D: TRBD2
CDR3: CASSPRTSGTDQETQYF
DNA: TGTGCCAGCAGCCCTAGGACTAGCGGGACAGACCAAGAGACCCAGTACTTC

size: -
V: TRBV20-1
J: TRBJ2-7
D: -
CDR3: CSAREQYEQYF
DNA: TGCAGTGCTAGAGAACAGTACGAGCAGTACTTC

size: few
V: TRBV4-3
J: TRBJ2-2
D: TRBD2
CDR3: CASSQVDQRGGGGELFF
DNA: TGCGCCAGCAGCCAAGTCGACCAGCGGGGGGGCGGCGGGGAGCTGTTTTTT

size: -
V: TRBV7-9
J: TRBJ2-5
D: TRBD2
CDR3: CASSSRLAAQETQYF
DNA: TGTGCCAGCAGCTCCAGACTAGCGGCCCAAGAGACCCAGTACTTC

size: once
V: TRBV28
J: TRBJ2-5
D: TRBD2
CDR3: CASSSTGLFQETQYF
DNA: TGTGCCAGCAGTTCAACGGGACTATTCCAAGAGACCCAGTACTTC

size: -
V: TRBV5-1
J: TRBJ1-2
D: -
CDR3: CASSLEGRGIYGYTF
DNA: TGCGCCAGCAGCTTGGAGGGCAGGGGCATCTATGGCTACACCTTC

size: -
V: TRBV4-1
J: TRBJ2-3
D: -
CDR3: CASSQGPGLRLDTQYF
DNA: TGCGCCAGCAGCCAAGGACCGGGACTGCGATTAGATACGCAGTATTTT

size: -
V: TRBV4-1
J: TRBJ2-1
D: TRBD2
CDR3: CASSQNPGLAGGPYNEQFF
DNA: TGCGCCAGCAGCCAAAACCCGGGACTAGCGGGGGGACCTTACAATGAGCAGTTCTTC

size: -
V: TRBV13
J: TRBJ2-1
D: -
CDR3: CASSLVLGLAFNEQFF
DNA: TGTGCCAGCAGCTTAGTTCTCGGTCTAGCGTTCAATGAGCAGTTCTTC

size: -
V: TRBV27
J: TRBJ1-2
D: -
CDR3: CASSFGSTNYGYTF
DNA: TGTGCCAGCAGTTTCGGCAGTACTAACTATGGCTACACCTTC